This is a list of T cell receptor beta chains from one sample in a study of T cells in Graves' hyperthyroidism and ophthalmopathy. TCRdb passed the multiplex PCR reads through MiXCR, listing each CDR3 protein once. Of approximately 720,000 distinct CDR3 sequences in the sample, over 15% were seen once. What was sequenced was blood. These receptors all come from a woman aged 45-65 years with Graves' hyperthyroidism that later progressed to Graves' ophthalmopathy. The CDR3 runs from the conserved cysteine through the conserved F or W. The D gene is left open where the match is weak. Expanded clones get a size class; other rows say once, few or many, or leave the size out.

TGTGCCAGCAGCGCAACCGGGACAGGGGGCTCCTACGAGCAGTACTTC,CASSATGTGGSYEQYF,TRBD1,TRBV5-6,TRBJ2-7,many
TGTGCCAGCAGCCCCCACAGTTCTGAAGCTTTCTTT,CASSPHSSEAFF,NA,TRBV9,TRBJ1-1,many
TGTGCCAGCAGCCAGGGACAGGGGATAGGGTATGGCTACACCTTC,CASSQGQGIGYGYTF,TRBD1,TRBV12-3/TRBV12-4,TRBJ1-2,many
TGTGCCAGCAGCTTAACCCCTCAGGGTAGCTGGAACACTGAAGCTTTCTTT,CASSLTPQGSWNTEAFF,NA,TRBV7-3,TRBJ1-1,NA
TGTGCCAGCAGCCTTAGACTAGGACGGACCGGGGAGCTGTTTTTT,CASSLRLGRTGELFF,NA,TRBV11-2,TRBJ2-2,many
TGTGCCAGCAGCTTCCGAGCCGGGGGAGATGAAAAACTGTTTTTT,CASSFRAGGDEKLFF,NA,TRBV7-2,TRBJ1-4,NA
TGTGCCAGCAGTGACGTCGTTACAAGCAATCAGCCCCAGCATTTT,CASSDVVTSNQPQHF,NA,TRBV2,TRBJ1-5,few
TGCAGTGCTAGGATTCGGAGCTCCTACGAGCAGTACTTC,CSARIRSSYEQYF,NA,TRBV20-1,TRBJ2-7,NA
TGCGCCAGCAGCTTGGAGGCAGGGATCGGGGAGCTGTTTTTT,CASSLEAGIGELFF,NA,TRBV5-1,TRBJ2-2,NA
TGCGCCAGCAGTGATGGCAGATGGGGAGAGACCCAGTACTTC,CASSDGRWGETQYF,NA,TRBV10-1,TRBJ2-5,few
TGTGCCAGCAGCGACCAACGGGGAAGATATGGCTACACCTTC,CASSDQRGRYGYTF,NA,TRBV7-6,TRBJ1-2,NA
TGTGCCATCAGTGAGCCACTACCTCGGGACAGGGTTTTCTATGGCTACACCTTC,CAISEPLPRDRVFYGYTF,TRBD1,TRBV10-3,TRBJ1-2,few
TGTGCCAGCAGTTACTCGTCTTTGGGGGGTCCAGATACGCAGTATTTT,CASSYSSLGGPDTQYF,NA,TRBV6-5,TRBJ2-3,NA
TGCAGTGCTAGGATGATGGCGGGGGACGGGACCTACGAGCAGTACTTC,CSARMMAGDGTYEQYF,TRBD2,TRBV20-1,TRBJ2-7,many
TGTGCCAGCAGTTCGCGCCTTCCTCAGGAGACTGCTATGTTGTGGCCCCAGCATTTT,CASSSRLPQETAMLWPQHF,NA,TRBV6-1,TRBJ1-5,few
TGTGCCTGGAGACAGCAGAGGGGCTACACCTTC,CAWRQQRGYTF,NA,TRBV30,TRBJ1-2,many
TGTGCCAGCAGAAATGCGAGGCAGGCAACTAATGAAAAACTGTTTTTT,CASRNARQATNEKLFF,NA,TRBV6-1,TRBJ1-4,NA
TGTGCCAGCAGCTTCAACCAAGCCCGGGAGCTGTTTTTT,CASSFNQARELFF,NA,TRBV5-5,TRBJ2-2,few
TGTGCCATCAGTGAGTCGCCATATATCAATCAGCCCCAGCATTTT,CAISESPYINQPQHF,NA,TRBV10-3,TRBJ1-5,NA
TGTGCCACCAGCAGAGTACGGGGCTCTGGGGCCAACGTCCTGACTTTC,CATSRVRGSGANVLTF,NA,TRBV15,TRBJ2-6,NA
TGTGCCAGCAGGCTAGACCCCGGACAGAACACTGAAGCTTTCTTT,CASRLDPGQNTEAFF,NA,TRBV7-8,TRBJ1-1,many
TGTGCCAGCAGCCAAGATTTCGGGGAGCTGTTTTTT,CASSQDFGELFF,NA,TRBV3-1,TRBJ2-2,many
TGTGCCAGCTCACTGGGTCCGCGGGGGGGCTCAGATACGCAGTATTTT,CASSLGPRGGSDTQYF,TRBD2,TRBV18,TRBJ2-3,few
TGTGCCAGCAGCTTGGAGTCGCGGGGGGGCTACAATGAGCAGTTCTTC,CASSLESRGGYNEQFF,TRBD2,TRBV5-6,TRBJ2-1,many
TGTGCCAGCAGTTTGCGACCTAATGAAAAACTGTTTTTT,CASSLRPNEKLFF,NA,TRBV6-1,TRBJ1-4,NA
TGCAGCGTTGGGGACCCGGAAAAACTGTTTTTT,CSVGDPEKLFF,NA,TRBV29-1,TRBJ1-4,few
TGCAGTGCTAGAAGGGCCCAGGGTGCCTACAATGAGCAGTTCTTC,CSARRAQGAYNEQFF,NA,TRBV20-1,TRBJ2-1,many
TGCAGCGTCGTATTTACAGGGTCGAGCACTGAAGCTTTCTTT,CSVVFTGSSTEAFF,NA,TRBV29-1,TRBJ1-1,few
TGTGCCAGCAGTTCGGACAGCTACGGCACTGAAGCTTTCTTT,CASSSDSYGTEAFF,NA,TRBV7-9,TRBJ1-1,NA
TGTGCCAGTATCCCCGGGGCCAATCAGCCCCAGCATTTT,CASIPGANQPQHF,NA,TRBV19,TRBJ1-5,NA
TGCAGTGCTAGAGCGAGTAGCGGGGGTCTGTACAATGAGCAGTTCTTC,CSARASSGGLYNEQFF,TRBD2,TRBV20-1,TRBJ2-1,many